The T cell receptor beta chain under discussion was sequenced for a study of T cells in Graves' hyperthyroidism and ophthalmopathy. The study's findings and limits: Before onset, by a median of about seven months, the model predicted ophthalmopathy.

Researchers took RNA transcripts and amplified the TCR beta CDR3 regions from them. The HTBI primer set drove a first-round RT-PCR of the TCR CDR3. TCRdb reprocessed the multiplex PCR reads with MiXCR, giving one entry per CDR3 protein. The data show under 600,000 distinct CDR3 sequences, roughly 15% seen once. CDR1 and CDR2 (germline): SGHRS, YFSETQ. The CDR3 has 15 residues. Trimming cost V 1 base and J 4 bases, with 15 bases left between them. This clonotype was recorded many times. Its antigen is as yet unknown. Material for sequencing was blood. The receptor comes from a woman in her thirties or forties with Graves' ophthalmopathy. This sequence joins TRBV5-1 and TRBJ2-7, with D perhaps TRBD2 (5 bases). CDR3 protein: CASSLNGGSNYEQYF. The CDR3, as DNA: TGCGCCAGCAGCTTGAATGGTGGGAGCAATTACGAGCAGTACTTC.